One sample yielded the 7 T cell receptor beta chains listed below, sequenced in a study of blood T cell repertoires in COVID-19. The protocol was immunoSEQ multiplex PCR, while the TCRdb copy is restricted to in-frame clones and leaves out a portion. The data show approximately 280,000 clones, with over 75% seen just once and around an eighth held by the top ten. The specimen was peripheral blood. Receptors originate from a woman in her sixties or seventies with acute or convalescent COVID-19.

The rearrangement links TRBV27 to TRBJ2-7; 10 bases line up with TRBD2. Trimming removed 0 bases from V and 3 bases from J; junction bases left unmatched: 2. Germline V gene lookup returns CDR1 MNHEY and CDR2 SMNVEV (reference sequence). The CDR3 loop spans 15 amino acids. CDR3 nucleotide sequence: TGTGCCAGCAGTTTATCAGGGACTAGCGACTACGAGCAGTACTTC. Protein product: CASSLSGTSDYEQYF.

The CDR3 DNA follows: TGTGCCAGCAGCCAAGACCTCAGGACAGACCCGGCTCAGCCCCAGCATTTT. Translating gives CASSQDLRTDPAQPQHF. This chain links TRBV3-1 (or the pseudogene TRBV3-2) with TRBJ1-5; a possible D gene is TRBD1 (6 bases). Germline CDR1 is LGHDT and CDR2 is YNNKEL (reference sequence). The CDR3 has 17 residues. The ends were cut back, 0 bases at V and 6 bases at J, with 18 bases in the middle.

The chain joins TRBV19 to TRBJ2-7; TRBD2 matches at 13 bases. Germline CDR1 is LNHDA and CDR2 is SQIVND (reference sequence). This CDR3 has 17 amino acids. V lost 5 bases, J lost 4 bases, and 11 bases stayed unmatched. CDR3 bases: TGTGCCAGTAGTCAGAGTCGCGGGACTAGCGGGACGTACGAGCAGTACTTC. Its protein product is CASSQSRGTSGTYEQYF.

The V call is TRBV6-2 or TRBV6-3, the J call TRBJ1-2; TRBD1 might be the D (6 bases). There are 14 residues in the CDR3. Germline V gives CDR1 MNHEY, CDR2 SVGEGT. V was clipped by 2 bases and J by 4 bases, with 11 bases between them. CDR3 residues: CASSYVDSRYGYTF. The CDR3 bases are TGTGCCAGCAGTTACGTGGACAGCCGCTATGGCTACACCTTC.

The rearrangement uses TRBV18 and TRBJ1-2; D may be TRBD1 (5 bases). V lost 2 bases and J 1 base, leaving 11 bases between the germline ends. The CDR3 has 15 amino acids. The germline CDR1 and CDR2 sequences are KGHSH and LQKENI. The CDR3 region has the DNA TGTGCCAGCTCACCATCTGACAGTTTTAACTATGGCTACACCTTC. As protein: CASSPSDSFNYGYTF.

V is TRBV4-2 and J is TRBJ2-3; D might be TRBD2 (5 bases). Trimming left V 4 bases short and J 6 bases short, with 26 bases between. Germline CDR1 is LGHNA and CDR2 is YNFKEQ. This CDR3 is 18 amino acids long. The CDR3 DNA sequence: TGTGCCAGCAGCCCAGACCCCACTACTAGTGCTAAAATCGATACGCAGTATTTT. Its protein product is CASSPDPTTSAKIDTQYF.

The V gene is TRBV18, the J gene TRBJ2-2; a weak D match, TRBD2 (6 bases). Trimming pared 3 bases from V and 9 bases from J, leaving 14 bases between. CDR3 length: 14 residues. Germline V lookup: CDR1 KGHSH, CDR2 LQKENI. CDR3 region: CASSPVGRSRELFF. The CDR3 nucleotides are TGTGCCAGCTCACCGGTCGGGAGAAGCCGGGAGCTGTTTTTT. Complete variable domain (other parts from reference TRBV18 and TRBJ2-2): NAGVMQNPRHLVRRRGQEARLRCSPMKGHSHVYWYRQLPEEGLKFMVYLQKENIIDESGMPKERFSAEFPKEGPSILRIQQVVRGDSAAYFCASSPVGRSRELFFGEGSRLTVL.